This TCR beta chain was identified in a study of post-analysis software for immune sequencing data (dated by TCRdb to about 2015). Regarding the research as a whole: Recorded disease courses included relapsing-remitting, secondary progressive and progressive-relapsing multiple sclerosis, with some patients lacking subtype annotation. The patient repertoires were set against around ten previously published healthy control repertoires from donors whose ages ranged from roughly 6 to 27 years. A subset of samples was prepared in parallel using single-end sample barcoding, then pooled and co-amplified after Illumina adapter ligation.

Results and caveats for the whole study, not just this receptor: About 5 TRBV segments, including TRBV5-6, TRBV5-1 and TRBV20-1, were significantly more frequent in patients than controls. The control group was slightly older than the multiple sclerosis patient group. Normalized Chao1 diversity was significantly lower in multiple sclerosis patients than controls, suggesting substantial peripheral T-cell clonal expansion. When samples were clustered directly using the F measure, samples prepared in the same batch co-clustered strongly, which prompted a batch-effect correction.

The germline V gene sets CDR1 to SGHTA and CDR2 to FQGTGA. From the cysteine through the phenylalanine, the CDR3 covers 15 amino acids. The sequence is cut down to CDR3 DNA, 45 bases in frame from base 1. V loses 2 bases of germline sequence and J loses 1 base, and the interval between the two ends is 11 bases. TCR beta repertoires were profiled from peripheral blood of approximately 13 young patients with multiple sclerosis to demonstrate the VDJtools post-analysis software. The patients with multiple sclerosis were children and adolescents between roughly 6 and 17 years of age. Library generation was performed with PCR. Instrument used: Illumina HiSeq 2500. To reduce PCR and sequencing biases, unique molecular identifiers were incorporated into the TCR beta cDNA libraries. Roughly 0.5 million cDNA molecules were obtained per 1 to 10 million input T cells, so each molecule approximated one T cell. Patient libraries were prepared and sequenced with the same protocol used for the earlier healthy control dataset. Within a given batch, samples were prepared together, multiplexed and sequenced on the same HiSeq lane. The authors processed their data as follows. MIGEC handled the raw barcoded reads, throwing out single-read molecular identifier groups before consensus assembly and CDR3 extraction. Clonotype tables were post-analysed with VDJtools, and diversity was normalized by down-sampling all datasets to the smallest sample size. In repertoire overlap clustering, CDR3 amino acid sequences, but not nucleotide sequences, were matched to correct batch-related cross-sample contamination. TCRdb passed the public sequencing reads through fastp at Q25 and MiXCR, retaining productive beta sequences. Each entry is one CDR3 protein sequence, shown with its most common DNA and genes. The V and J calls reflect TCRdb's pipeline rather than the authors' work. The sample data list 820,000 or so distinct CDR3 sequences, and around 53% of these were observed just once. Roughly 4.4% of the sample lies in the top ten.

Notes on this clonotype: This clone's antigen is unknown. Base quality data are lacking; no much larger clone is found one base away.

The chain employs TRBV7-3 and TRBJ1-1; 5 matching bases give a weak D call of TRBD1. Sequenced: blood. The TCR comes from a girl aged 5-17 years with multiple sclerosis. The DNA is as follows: TGTGCCAGCAGCTTATCGCCAGGGTGGAACACTGAAGCTTTCTTT. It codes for CASSLSPGWNTEAFF.